The clone carrying this TCR beta chain was detected only a few times. What it binds is unknown. Germline V gives CDR1 DFQATT, CDR2 SNEGSKA (reference sequence). CDR3 length: 14 amino acids. Barcoded TCR alpha and TCR beta cDNA libraries with UMIs came from 5'RACE using constant-segment primers. TCRdb reanalysed the 5' RACE reads using MiXCR and keeps one entry per CDR3 protein. The sample includes about 190,000 distinct CDR3 sequences, about 10% seen only once; the top ten take around 2.9%. The source of the sample is a study of T-cell memory formation after mild COVID-19. Background on the study: Among the donors, TCR clusters were largely specific to each donor.

General observations from the study: From day 15 to 85, contracting clones were balanced between CD4 and CD8, whereas later expanders leaned toward CD4+. Cross-reactive memory seemingly joined, as some responding clones were found in pre-infection memory.

The sample comprised PBMCs or a T cell subset sorted from them (not recorded which). The TCR sequence derives from a man in his late teens or twenties who had mild COVID-19 (a few samples of this study predate the infection). Cell type and time point are not known. The chain carries TRBV20-1 and TRBJ2-3; D may match TRBD1 or TRBD2 (6 bases each). This CDR3 reads CTPRRGANTDTQYF. The CDR3 bases are TGCACCCCTAGGAGGGGGGCCAACACAGATACGCAGTATTTT.